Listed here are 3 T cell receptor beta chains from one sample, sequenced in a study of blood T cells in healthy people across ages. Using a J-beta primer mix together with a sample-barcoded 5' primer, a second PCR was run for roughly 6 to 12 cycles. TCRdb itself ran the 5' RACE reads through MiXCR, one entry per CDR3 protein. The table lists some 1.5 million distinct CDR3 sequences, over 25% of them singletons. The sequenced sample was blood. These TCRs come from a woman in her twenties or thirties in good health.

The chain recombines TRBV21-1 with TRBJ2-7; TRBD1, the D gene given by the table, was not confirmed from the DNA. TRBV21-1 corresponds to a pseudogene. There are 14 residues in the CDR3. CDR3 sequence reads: CASTKGGPTYEQYF. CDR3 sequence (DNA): TGTGCCAGCACAAAAGGGGGGCCAACCTACGAGCAGTACTTC.

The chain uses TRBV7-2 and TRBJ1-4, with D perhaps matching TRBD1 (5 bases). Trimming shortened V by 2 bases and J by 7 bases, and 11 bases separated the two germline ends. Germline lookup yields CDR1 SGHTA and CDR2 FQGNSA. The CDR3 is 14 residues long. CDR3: CASSLSGVGEKLFF. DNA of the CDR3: TGTGCCAGCAGCTTATCGGGGGTGGGTGAAAAACTGTTTTTT.

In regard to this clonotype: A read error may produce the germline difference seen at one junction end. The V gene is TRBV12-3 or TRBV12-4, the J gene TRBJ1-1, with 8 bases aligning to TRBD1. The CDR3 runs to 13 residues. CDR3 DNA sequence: TGTGCCAGCAGTTTAGGGGGACAGGATAAGGCTCTCTTT. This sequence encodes CASSLGGQDKALF.